This passage covers 32 T cell receptor beta chains from one sample sequenced in a study of T cell clones after liver transplantation. Only in-frame clones appear in the TCRdb table, and some are missing; sequencing was by immunoSEQ multiplex PCR. The sample has around 60,000 clones, 71% seen once; the top ten hold 15%. The source material was CD4+ T cells from blood, sampled before liver transplant. These receptors all stem from a human donor who received a liver transplant.

V and J are TRBV6-1 and TRBJ2-7; 7 bases agree with TRBD2. There are 15 residues in the CDR3. Trimming removed 6 bases from V and 5 bases from J; junction bases left unmatched: 13. Germline V lookup: CDR1 MNHNS, CDR2 SASEGT. This CDR3 is CASRPLGGGWDEQYF. The CDR3 DNA sequence: TGTGCCAGCAGGCCCCTTGGGGGGGGTTGGGACGAGCAGTACTTC.

The CDR3 loop is CASCWRGADTGELFF. CDR3 nucleotides: TGTGCCAGCTGCTGGAGAGGCGCGGACACCGGGGAGCTGTTTTTT. The chain has TRBV18 and TRBJ2-2; D gene uncertain. The CDR3 covers 15 residues. Germline values: CDR1 KGHSH, CDR2 LQKENI. Trimming removed 7 bases from V and 3 bases from J, with 15 bases in between.

V gene TRBV25-1 combines with J gene TRBJ2-3, with 9 nucleotides matching TRBD1. The CDR3 spans 16 residues. CDR1 and CDR2 (germline): MGHDK, SYGVNS. V was pared by 4 bases and J by 3 bases, with 8 bases of the junction left unmatched. The CDR3 sequence: CASSGRLGTGTDTQYF. CDR3 nucleotides: TGTGCCAGCAGTGGGAGGCTAGGGACAGGGACAGATACGCAGTATTTT.

The chain couples TRBV9 to TRBJ2-2; possible D gene TRBD1, 6 bases. From germline, CDR1 is SGDLS and CDR2 YYNGEE. This CDR3 region has 16 residues. Trimming took 3 bases from V and 5 from J, leaving 17 bases between them. The DNA for the CDR3 is TGTGCCAGCAGCGGCAGGGGAACCTTAGGGACCGGGGAGCTGTTTTTT. Amino acids: CASSGRGTLGTGELFF. The full variable domain, in which reference TRBV9 and TRBJ2-2 provide the parts outside the CDR3, is DSGVTQTPKHLITATGQRVTLRCSPRSGDLSVYWYQQSLDQGLQFLIQYYNGEERAKGNILERFSAQQFPDLHSELNLSSLELGDSALYFCASSGRGTLGTGELFFGEGSRLTVL.

The rearrangement uses TRBV2 and TRBJ1-4; 10 nucleotides line up with TRBD1. The junction had 5 bases not matched to a gene; V was cut back by 6 bases and J by 10 bases. CDR3 length: 13 amino acids. Germline V gene sequence: CDR1 SNHLY, CDR2 FYNNEI. The CDR3 nucleotides are TGTGCCAGCAGACTCCGGGACAGGGGAAAACTGTTTTTT. Translated: CASRLRDRGKLFF.

This clone was seen a few times. The rearrangement links TRBV28 to TRBJ2-1, with 10 nucleotides matching TRBD2. Germline assignment: CDR1 MDHEN and CDR2 SYDVKM. CDR3 length equals 15 residues. Unmatched junction bases numbered 6, after V lost 5 bases and J lost 5 bases. The DNA for the CDR3 is TGTGCCAGCAGTCCAACGGGACTAGCGAACAATGAGCAGTTCTTC. It encodes CASSPTGLANNEQFF.

The rearrangement joins TRBV27 to TRBJ1-2, with a possible D match to TRBD1 (6 bases). Germline V gives CDR1 MNHEY, CDR2 SMNVEV (reference sequence). Deletions cut 4 bases from V and 5 bases from J, with 11 bases between. The CDR3 loop spans 13 amino acids. The CDR3 DNA reads as TGTGCCAGCAGTTCCCGGGACAAATATGGCTACACCTTC. Amino acids: CASSSRDKYGYTF.

V is TRBV7-6 and J is TRBJ2-3; 9 nucleotides agree with TRBD1. The CDR3 runs 14 residues. The germline CDR1 and CDR2 sequences are SGHVS and FNYEAQ. V dropped 7 bases and J dropped 5; count of bases not matched to a gene: 7. CDR3: CASTGTGQQDTQYF. The DNA of the CDR3 is TGTGCCAGCACCGGGACAGGGCAACAAGATACGCAGTATTTT.

This chain links TRBV5-1 with TRBJ2-3; 13 nucleotides agree with TRBD2. In germline, CDR1 is SGHRS, CDR2 YFSETQ. This CDR3 is 16 amino acids long. V was pared by 1 base and J by 5 bases, with 4 bases of the junction left unmatched. The CDR3 loop is CASSLQLAGGRDTQYF. Written as DNA, the CDR3 is TGCGCCAGCAGCTTGCAACTAGCGGGGGGGCGAGATACGCAGTATTTT.

This clone has just one count. V usage is TRBV6-5 and J usage is TRBJ2-7, with D possibly matching TRBD1 (7 bases). CDR1 and CDR2 (germline): MNHEY, SVGAGI. There are 15 residues in the CDR3. The V gene lost 5 bases and the J gene lost 3 bases, with 17 bases spanning the gap. CDR3 sequence (DNA): TGTGCCAGCAGTCCCGAAATTCAGGGGGGCTACGAGCAGTACTTC. Translation: CASSPEIQGGYEQYF.

For this clone: This may arise from a read error, as a much more abundant clone is one base away. The chain couples TRBV7-9 to TRBJ1-5; the match to TRBD1 covers 8 bases. Per germline, CDR1 SEHNR and CDR2 FQNEAQ (reference sequence). This CDR3 contains 14 residues. V was clipped by 3 bases and J by 4 bases; unmatched bases: 2. DNA for the CDR3: TGTGCCAGCAGCTTGACAGGGGTGAATCAGCCCCAGCATTTT. It yields the protein CASSLTGVNQPQHF.

V gene TRBV2 combines with J gene TRBJ2-3; TRBD2 matches 7 bases. The V gene end was trimmed by 1 base and the J gene end by 8 bases; junction bases not matched to a gene: 9. The CDR3 totals 15 residues. CDR1 and CDR2 from the germline V gene are SNHLY and FYNNEI. The CDR3 nucleotides read TGTGCCAGCAGTGAAGTTGGGGGGGGATTCGCTACGCAGTATTTT. Its protein product is CASSEVGGGFATQYF.

This clone was found a few times. The chain combines TRBV2 with TRBJ1-6; a possible D gene is TRBD1 (6 bases). Germline V gene data show CDR1 as SNHLY and CDR2 as FYNNEI. The CDR3 contains 15 residues. V dropped 4 bases and J dropped 10 bases, with 17 bases sitting between them. For the CDR3, the DNA is TGTGCCAGCAGTGTAGAACAGGGTTACAGCTCACCCCTCCACTTT. Its protein product is CASSVEQGYSSPLHF.

This rearrangement joins TRBV5-1 to TRBJ2-7; no firm D call. The CDR3 has 14 residues. Germline V gene data show CDR1 as SGHRS and CDR2 as YFSETQ. Trimming cost V 4 bases and J 0 bases, with 11 bases left between them. CDR3 DNA: TGCGCCAGCAGCCCGTGGGCCATCTCCTACGAGCAGTACTTC. Protein: CASSPWAISYEQYF.

The DNA for the CDR3 is TGTGCCAGCAGCTATAGGAGGGTTTCCACTGAAGCTTTCTTT. Amino acid sequence: CASSYRRVSTEAFF. J is TRBJ1-1 and V is TRBV7-2, with D uncertain. Germline-derived CDR1 and CDR2 are SGHTA and FQGNSA. This CDR3 has 14 amino acids. Trimming left V 4 bases short and J 4 bases short, with 13 bases between.

In this sample, this clone turned up many times. The rearrangement uses TRBV9 and TRBJ2-5, with 12 bases fitting TRBD2. The length of the CDR3 is 18 residues. CDR1 is SGDLS, CDR2 YYNGEE, per germline. Trimming cost V 0 bases and J 5 bases; bases outside gene matches: 11. The CDR3 DNA reads TGTGCCAGCAGCGTAGGTACTAGCGGGGGGACGGCTCAGGAGACCCAGTACTTC. Residues: CASSVGTSGGTAQETQYF.

The chain carries TRBV6-6 and TRBJ2-7, with 11 positions matching TRBD1. Germline trimming cut 11 bases from V and 4 bases from J; bases unmatched to any gene: 7. Germline V gene sequence: CDR1 MNHNY, CDR2 SVGAGI (reference sequence). The CDR3 contains 13 residues. CDR3 amino acids: CAHSGQGAYEQYF. The CDR3, as DNA: TGTGCCCACTCCGGACAGGGGGCATACGAGCAGTACTTC.

This clone was seen a few times. CDR3 amino acids: CASSLFTGSGTEAFF. The CDR3 DNA reads TGTGCCAGCAGCCTTTTTACAGGTTCGGGCACTGAAGCTTTCTTT. The chain is built from TRBV7-9 and TRBJ1-1; tentatively, D is TRBD1 (5 bases). The V and J ends lost 5 bases and 4 bases respectively, with 17 bases between them. Germline V gene lookup returns CDR1 SEHNR and CDR2 FQNEAQ (reference sequence). This CDR3 has 15 amino acids.

This clone was counted once. J is TRBJ2-1 and V is TRBV5-1; D is possibly TRBD1 (6 bases). Germline CDR1 is SGHRS and CDR2 is YFSETQ. This CDR3 region has 14 residues. V lost 6 bases, J lost 3 bases, and 13 bases lay in between. CDR3 sequence: CASTPGQSYNEQFF. The CDR3 nucleotides read TGCGCCAGCACCCCCGGACAGAGCTACAATGAGCAGTTCTTC.

In this sample, this clone turned up once. The DNA for the CDR3 is TGTGCCTGGAGTGTAGGGGGCCGTGATGAGCAGTTCTTC. Translating gives CAWSVGGRDEQFF. The chain has TRBV30 and TRBJ2-1; 7 bases align to TRBD1. J gave up 8 bases and V 0 bases, and 4 bases lay outside the gene matches. Germline CDR1 GTSNPN, CDR2 SVGIG (reference sequence). The CDR3 is 13 amino acids.

The chain carries TRBV6-5 and TRBJ1-4; 8 bases fit TRBD1. CDR1 is MNHEY, CDR2 SVGAGI, per germline. The V and J ends lost 5 bases and 6 bases, in that order; junction bases with no gene match: 2. There are 13 residues in the CDR3. CDR3 sequence (DNA): TGTGCCAGCAGTCGGACAGGGTATGAAAAACTGTTTTTT. Translation: CASSRTGYEKLFF.

The chain carries TRBV7-3 and TRBJ2-3; D perhaps matches TRBD1 (6 bases). V lost 5 bases to trimming and J lost 3 bases, with 12 bases between them. CDR3 length equals 14 residues. Germline V CDR1 and CDR2: SGHTA, FQGTGA. In DNA, the CDR3 is TGTGCCAGCAGCCCCCAGGGGATGACAGATACGCAGTATTTT. Its protein is CASSPQGMTDTQYF.

The chain combines TRBV7-2 with TRBJ1-2, with D tentatively TRBD1 (5 bases). The CDR3 length is 14 residues. V lost 3 bases, J lost 0 bases, and 8 bases lay in between. From germline, CDR1 is SGHTA and CDR2 FQGNSA. In DNA form, the CDR3 reads TGTGCCAGCAGCTTCAGGGAAACTAACTATGGCTACACCTTC. It yields the protein CASSFRETNYGYTF.

This clone was detected a few times. The chain couples TRBV6-5 to TRBJ1-5; D remains unclear. The CDR3 consists of 13 residues. Trimming stripped 6 bases from V and 8 bases from J, with 14 bases between. Germline loops: CDR1 MNHEY, CDR2 SVGAGI. CDR3 sequence reads: CASRNGEGEPQHF. The CDR3 region has the DNA TGTGCCAGCAGAAACGGAGAGGGCGAGCCCCAGCATTTT.

The CDR3 reads CASSTRSGTTGELFF. CDR3 bases: TGTGCCAGCAGTACTAGGAGCGGGACCACCGGGGAGCTGTTTTTT. The chain has TRBV6-1 and TRBJ2-2; 7 nucleotides match TRBD2. The CDR3 has 15 residues. Germline assignment: CDR1 MNHNS and CDR2 SASEGT. V trimming: 5 bases; J trimming: 4 bases; junction bases outside the gene matches: 7.

The CDR3 nucleotides read TGTGCCAGCAGCTTAAGGGGGACTGGAAACACCATATATTTT. It yields the protein CASSLRGTGNTIYF. The chain is built from TRBV7-8 and TRBJ1-3; tentative D call: TRBD1 (6 bases). The CDR3 is made up of 14 amino acids. Germline loops: CDR1 SGHVS, CDR2 FQNEAQ. Trimming took 2 bases from V and 2 from J, leaving 7 bases between them.

This chain connects TRBV21-1 to TRBJ1-5; TRBD1 is the table's D call, not checked against the DNA. TRBV21-1 is flagged as a pseudogene. This CDR3 region has 15 residues. The CDR3 DNA sequence: TGTGCCAGCAGCAAAGAGACAGGTAGCAATCAGCCCCAGCATTTT. Translating it yields CASSKETGSNQPQHF.

This chain links TRBV12-5 with TRBJ1-1; 8 nucleotides agree with TRBD1. Germline V gene sequence: CDR1 LGHNT, CDR2 FRNRAP. Trimming at V came to 1 base and at J to 1 base, leaving 8 bases not matched to a gene. This CDR3 has 17 residues. CDR3 coding DNA: TGTGCTAGTGGTTTGGGCGGACAGGGCGTGCGGAACACTGAAGCTTTCTTT. Translating gives CASGLGGQGVRNTEAFF.

This chain links TRBV7-2 with TRBJ2-3; 12 nucleotides agree with TRBD2. The length of the CDR3 is 17 residues. V gave up 1 base and J gave up 6 bases; unmatched junction bases: 8. In germline, CDR1 is SGHTA, CDR2 FQGNSA. CDR3 nucleotide sequence: TGTGCCAGCAGCTTAGTCCTAGCGGGGGGGGCAGTCGATACGCAGTATTTT. Translating gives CASSLVLAGGAVDTQYF.

J is TRBJ2-2 and V is TRBV11-1; possible D gene TRBD1, 6 bases. Germline loops: CDR1 SGHAT, CDR2 FQDESV (reference sequence). The CDR3 extends over 15 amino acids. Trimming took off 6 bases at V and 3 bases at J, with 14 bases between the two ends. The CDR3 sequence is CASSSRRGHTGELFF. The CDR3 DNA is TGTGCCAGCAGTAGTCGCAGGGGACACACCGGGGAGCTGTTTTTT.

The chain joins TRBV6-1 to TRBJ1-2; TRBD1 might be the D (5 bases). Germline CDR1 reads MNHNS; CDR2 reads SASEGT. The CDR3 consists of 12 residues. With 4 bases removed from V and 6 bases from J, the gap between germline ends came to 9 bases. The CDR3 region has the DNA TGTGCCAGCAGTGTCCGGGGGAATGGCTACACCTTC. Translated: CASSVRGNGYTF.

V gene TRBV9 combines with J gene TRBJ2-3; 14 positions agree with TRBD2. The J segment lost 4 bases and the V segment lost 2 bases, leaving 9 bases of the junction unmatched. This CDR3 spans 18 amino acids. In germline, CDR1 is SGDLS, CDR2 YYNGEE. CDR3 protein: CASSVGGLAGGLSDTQYF. In nucleotides, the CDR3 is TGTGCCAGCAGCGTGGGAGGACTAGCGGGGGGCCTATCAGATACGCAGTATTTT.